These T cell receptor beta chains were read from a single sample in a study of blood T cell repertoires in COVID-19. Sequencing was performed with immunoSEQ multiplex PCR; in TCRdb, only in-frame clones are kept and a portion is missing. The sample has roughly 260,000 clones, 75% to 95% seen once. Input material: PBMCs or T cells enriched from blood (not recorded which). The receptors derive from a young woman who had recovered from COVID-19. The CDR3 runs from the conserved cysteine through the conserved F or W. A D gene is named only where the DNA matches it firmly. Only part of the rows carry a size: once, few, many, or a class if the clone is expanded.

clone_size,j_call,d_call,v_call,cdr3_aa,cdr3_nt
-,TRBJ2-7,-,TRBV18,CASSPGVRYEQYF,TGTGCCAGCTCACCCGGCGTGCGGTACGAGCAGTACTTC
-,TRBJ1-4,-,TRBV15,CATSRESPAGDNEKLFF,TGTGCCACCAGCAGGGAGTCCCCGGCAGGGGATAATGAAAAACTGTTTTTT
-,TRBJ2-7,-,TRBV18,CASSASRGLNYEQYF,TGTGCCAGCTCAGCGTCCCGGGGTTTAAACTACGAGCAGTACTTC
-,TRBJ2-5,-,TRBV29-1,CSVNLFWEETQYF,TGCAGCGTTAATCTGTTTTGGGAGGAGACCCAGTACTTC
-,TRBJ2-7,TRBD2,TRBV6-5,CASRDSGGLYEQYF,TGTGCCAGCAGAGATAGCGGGGGGCTTTATGAGCAGTACTTC
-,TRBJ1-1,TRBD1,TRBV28,CASSFAGQGRDTEAFF,TGTGCCAGCAGTTTCGCGGGACAGGGGAGGGACACTGAAGCTTTCTTT
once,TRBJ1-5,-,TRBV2,CASSEEDSNYQPQHF,TGTGCCAGCAGTGAAGAAGACAGTAACTATCAGCCCCAGCATTTT
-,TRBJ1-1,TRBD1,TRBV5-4,CASSTRTGGIVDTEAFF,TGTGCCAGCAGCACGCGGACAGGGGGCATCGTGGACACTGAAGCTTTCTTT
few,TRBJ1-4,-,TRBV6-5,CASSFQGRPEKLFF,TGTGCCAGCAGTTTTCAGGGGCGGCCAGAAAAACTGTTTTTT
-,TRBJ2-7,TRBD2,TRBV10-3,CAISSRTSGRAYEQYF,TGTGCCATCAGCTCCCGGACTAGCGGGAGGGCTTACGAGCAGTACTTC
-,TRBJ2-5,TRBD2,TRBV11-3,CASSLDGGDEETQYF,TGTGCCAGCAGCTTGGATGGGGGGGATGAAGAGACCCAGTACTTC
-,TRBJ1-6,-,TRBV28,CASRTLRGKDYNSPLHF,TGTGCCAGCAGAACCCTCCGGGGAAAAGACTATAATTCACCCCTCCACTTT
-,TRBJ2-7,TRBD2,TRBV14,CASSQVSSGSYEQYF,TGTGCCAGCAGCCAAGTTTCTAGCGGCTCCTACGAGCAGTACTTC
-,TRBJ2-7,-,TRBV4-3,CASSQEAVGEQYF,TGCGCCAGCAGCCAAGAGGCGGTTGGAGAGCAGTACTTC
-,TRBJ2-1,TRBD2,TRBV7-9,CASSRRGYNEQFF,TGTGCGAGCAGTCGGCGGGGGTACAATGAGCAGTTCTTC
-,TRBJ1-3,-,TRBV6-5,CASSYSRRSGNTIYF,TGTGCCAGCAGTTATTCCCGTCGCTCTGGAAACACCATATATTTT
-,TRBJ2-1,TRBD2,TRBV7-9,CASSGGTSRSEEQFF,TGTGCCAGCAGCGGGGGGACTAGCAGGTCAGAGGAGCAGTTCTTC
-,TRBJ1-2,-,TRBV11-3,CASSSPRLSPGYTF,TGTGCCAGCAGCTCCCCCCGACTGAGCCCTGGCTACACCTTC
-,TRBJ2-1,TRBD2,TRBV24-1,CATSDLPKTSGVLNEQFF,TGTGCCACCAGTGATTTGCCGAAGACTAGCGGGGTACTCAATGAGCAGTTCTTC
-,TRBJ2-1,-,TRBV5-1,CASGWTDGRNEQFF,TGCGCCAGCGGATGGACAGACGGACGGAATGAGCAGTTCTTC
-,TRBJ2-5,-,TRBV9,CASSVVQGGTQYF,TGTGCCAGCAGCGTAGTGCAGGGGGGGACCCAGTACTTC
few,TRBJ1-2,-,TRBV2,CASRFVETDGYTF,TGTGCCAGCAGATTTGTGGAGACAGATGGCTACACCTTC
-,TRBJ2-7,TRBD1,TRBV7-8,CASSWDGQGGYEQYF,TGTGCCAGCAGCTGGGATGGACAGGGCGGCTACGAGCAGTACTTC
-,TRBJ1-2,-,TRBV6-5,CASTRTPTNYGYTF,TGTGCCAGCACAAGGACACCCACAAACTATGGCTACACCTTC
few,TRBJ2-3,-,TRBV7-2,CASSLKGGRVADTQYF,TGTGCCAGCAGCTTAAAAGGGGGTAGGGTGGCAGATACGCAGTATTTT
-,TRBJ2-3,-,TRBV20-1,CSASQTDTQYF,TGCAGTGCTAGCCAGACAGATACGCAGTATTTT
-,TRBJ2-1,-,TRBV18,CASSPPGPNNEQFF,TGTGCCAGCTCACCACCTGGGCCAAACAATGAGCAGTTCTTC
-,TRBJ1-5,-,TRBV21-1,CASRRQGGNQPQHF,TGTGCCAGCAGAAGACAGGGAGGCAATCAGCCCCAGCATTTT
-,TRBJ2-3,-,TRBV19,CASSIGAGATDTQYF,TGTGCCAGTAGTATCGGGGCAGGGGCCACAGATACGCAGTATTTT
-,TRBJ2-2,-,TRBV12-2,CASRLYRGQAISNTGELFF,TGTGCAAGTCGCTTATATCGCGGACAGGCGATTTCGAACACCGGGGAGCTGTTTTTT
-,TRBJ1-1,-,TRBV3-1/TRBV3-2,CASRPTEMNTEAFF,TGTGCCAGCAGACCGACAGAGATGAACACTGAAGCTTTCTTT
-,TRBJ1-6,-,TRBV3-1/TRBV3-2,CASSRTHYNSPLHF,TGTGCCAGCAGCCGGACACATTATAATTCACCCCTCCACTTT
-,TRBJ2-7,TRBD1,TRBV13,CASSPGTGFYEQYF,TGTGCCAGCAGTCCCGGGACAGGGTTCTACGAGCAGTACTTC
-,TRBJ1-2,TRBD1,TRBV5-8,CASRQDRGSGYTF,TGTGCCAGCAGACAGGACAGGGGGAGTGGCTACACCTTC
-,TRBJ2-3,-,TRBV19,CASSDSVADTQYF,TGTGCCAGTAGTGATAGCGTTGCGGATACGCAGTATTTT
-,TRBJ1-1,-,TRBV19,CASIRGPEAFF,TGTGCCAGTATAAGAGGGCCTGAAGCTTTCTTT
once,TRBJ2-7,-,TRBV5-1,CASSGAGPYEQYF,TGCGCCAGCAGCGGGGCCGGGCCCTACGAGCAGTACTTC
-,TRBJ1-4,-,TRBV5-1,CASSFSGKENEKLFF,TGCGCCAGCAGCTTTAGCGGGAAAGAAAATGAAAAACTGTTTTTT
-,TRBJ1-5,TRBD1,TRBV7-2,CASSLTGDQPQHF,TGTGCCAGCAGCCTGACAGGGGATCAGCCCCAGCATTTT
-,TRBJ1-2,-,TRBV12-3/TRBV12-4,CASSLLQTYGYTF,TGTGCCAGCAGTTTATTACAGACGTATGGCTACACCTTC
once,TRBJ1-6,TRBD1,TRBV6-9,CASNNPGQHYNSPLHF,TGTGCCAGCAATAATCCGGGACAGCACTATAATTCACCCCTCCACTTT
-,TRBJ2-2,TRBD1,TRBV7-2,CASSLQGASGELFF,TGTGCCAGCAGCTTACAGGGGGCCAGCGGGGAGCTGTTTTTT
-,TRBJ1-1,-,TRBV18,CASSPMGLGGLNTEAFF,TGTGCCAGCTCACCAATGGGGCTGGGGGGTTTGAACACTGAAGCTTTCTTT
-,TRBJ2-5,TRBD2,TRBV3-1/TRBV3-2,CASSQDTPGRLAGKETQYF,TGTGCCAGCAGCCAAGATACCCCCGGAAGACTAGCGGGAAAGGAGACCCAGTACTTC
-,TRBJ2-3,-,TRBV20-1,CSASLPAGQYF,TGCAGTGCTTCACTCCCTGCGGGGCAGTATTTT
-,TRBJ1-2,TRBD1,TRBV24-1,CATSDPGGMTF,TGTGCCACCAGTGACCCAGGGGGTATGACCTTC
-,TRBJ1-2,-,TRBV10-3,CAIREGYDGYTF,TGTGCCATCCGCGAGGGTTATGATGGCTACACCTTC